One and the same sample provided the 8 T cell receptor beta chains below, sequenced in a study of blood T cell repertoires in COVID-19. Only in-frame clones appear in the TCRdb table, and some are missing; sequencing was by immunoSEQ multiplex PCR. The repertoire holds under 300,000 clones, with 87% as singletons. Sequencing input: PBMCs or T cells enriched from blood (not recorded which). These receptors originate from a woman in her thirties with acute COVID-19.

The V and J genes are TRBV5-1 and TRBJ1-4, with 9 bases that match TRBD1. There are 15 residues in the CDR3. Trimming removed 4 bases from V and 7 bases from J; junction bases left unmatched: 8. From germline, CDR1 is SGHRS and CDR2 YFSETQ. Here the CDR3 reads CASSNRQGQGEKLFF. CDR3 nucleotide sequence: TGCGCCAGCAGCAATAGACAGGGACAGGGTGAAAAACTGTTTTTT.

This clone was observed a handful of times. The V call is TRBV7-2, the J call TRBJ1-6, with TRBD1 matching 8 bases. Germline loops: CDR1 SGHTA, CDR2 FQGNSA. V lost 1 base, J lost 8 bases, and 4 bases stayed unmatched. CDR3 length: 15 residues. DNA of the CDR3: TGTGCCAGCAGCTTAGATCCGACAGGGGATTCACCCCTCCACTTT. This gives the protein CASSLDPTGDSPLHF.

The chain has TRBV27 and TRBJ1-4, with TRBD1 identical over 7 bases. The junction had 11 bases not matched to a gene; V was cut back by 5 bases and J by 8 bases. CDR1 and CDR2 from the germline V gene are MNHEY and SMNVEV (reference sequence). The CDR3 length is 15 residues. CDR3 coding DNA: TGTGCCAGCAGTCGAGGCCCCCGGACAGGAGAAAAACTGTTTTTT. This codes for CASSRGPRTGEKLFF.

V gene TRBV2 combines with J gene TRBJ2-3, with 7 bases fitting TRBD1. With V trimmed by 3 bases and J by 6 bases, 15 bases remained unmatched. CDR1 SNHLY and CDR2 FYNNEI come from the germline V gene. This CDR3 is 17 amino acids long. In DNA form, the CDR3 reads TGTGCCAGCAGTGAGGCCCTCCCAGGGGGTCTATCGGATACGCAGTATTTT. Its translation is CASSEALPGGLSDTQYF.

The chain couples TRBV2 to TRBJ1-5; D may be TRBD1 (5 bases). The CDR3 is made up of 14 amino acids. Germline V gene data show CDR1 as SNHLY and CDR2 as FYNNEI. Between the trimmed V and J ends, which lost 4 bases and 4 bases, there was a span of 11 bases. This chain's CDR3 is CASSADSQNQPQHF. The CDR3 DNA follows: TGTGCCAGCAGTGCAGACAGCCAAAATCAGCCCCAGCATTTT.

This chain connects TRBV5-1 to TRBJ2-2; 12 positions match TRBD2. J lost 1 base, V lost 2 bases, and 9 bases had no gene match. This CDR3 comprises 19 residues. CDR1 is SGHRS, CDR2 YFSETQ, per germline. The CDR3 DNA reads TGCGCCAGCAGCTTACTTTCTAGCGGGGGGGCGCGGAACACCGGGGAGCTGTTTTTT. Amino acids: CASSLLSSGGARNTGELFF. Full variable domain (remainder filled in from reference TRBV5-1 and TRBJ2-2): KAGVTQTPRYLIKTRGQQVTLSCSPISGHRSVSWYQQTPGQGLQFLFEYFSETQRNKGNFPGRFSGRQFSNSRSEMNVSTLELGDSALYLCASSLLSSGGARNTGELFFGEGSRLTVL.

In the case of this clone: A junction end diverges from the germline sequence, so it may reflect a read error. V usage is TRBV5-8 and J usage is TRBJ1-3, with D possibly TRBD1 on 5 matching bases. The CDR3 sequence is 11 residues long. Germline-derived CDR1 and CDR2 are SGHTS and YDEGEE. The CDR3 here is CASSLLAGLIF. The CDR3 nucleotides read TGTGCCAGCAGCCTTTTAGCGGGGCTTATTTTT.

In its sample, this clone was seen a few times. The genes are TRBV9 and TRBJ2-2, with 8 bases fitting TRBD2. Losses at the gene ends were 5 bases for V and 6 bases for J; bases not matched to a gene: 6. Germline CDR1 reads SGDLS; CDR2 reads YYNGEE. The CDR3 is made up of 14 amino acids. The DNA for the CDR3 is TGTGCCAGCAGTCGGGGGGGCGTCGCCGGGGAGCTGTTTTTT. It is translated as CASSRGGVAGELFF.